These T cell receptor beta chains were read from a single sample in a study of T cell responses to AZD1222 COVID-19 vaccine. The protocol was immunoSEQ multiplex PCR, while the TCRdb copy is restricted to in-frame clones and leaves out a portion. This table holds approximately 110,000 clones, about nine tenths found once. Sequencing used peripheral blood, obtained on day 0 of AZD1222 vaccination. The receptors stem from an adult in good health. Each CDR3 is given with its conserved first and last residue. The D gene is left open where the match is weak. Only part of the rows carry a size: once, few, many, or a class if the clone is expanded.

V: TRBV5-6; J: TRBJ1-5; size: NA; D: NA; DNA: TGTGCCAGCAGCTTGGGGGCAGTCAATCAGCCCCAGCATTTT; CDR3: CASSLGAVNQPQHF
V: TRBV10-1; J: TRBJ2-1; size: NA; D: NA; DNA: TGCGCCAGCAGTGAGTCTCAGGGGAAGAATAGGAATGAGCAGTTCTTC; CDR3: CASSESQGKNRNEQFF
V: TRBV7-2; J: TRBJ2-7; size: NA; D: TRBD2; DNA: TGTGCCAGCAGCTTAGCAGTCGGCGGGGGGGCTTACGAGCAGTACTTC; CDR3: CASSLAVGGGAYEQYF
V: TRBV6-2/TRBV6-3; J: TRBJ2-3; size: NA; D: TRBD2; DNA: TGTGCCAGCAGTGGTTTCCGGGGGGGCCCAGATACGCAGTATTTT; CDR3: CASSGFRGGPDTQYF
V: TRBV9; J: TRBJ1-1; size: NA; D: NA; DNA: TGTGCCAGCAGCGTAGGAGGAACTGAAGCTTTCTTT; CDR3: CASSVGGTEAFF
V: TRBV11-2; J: TRBJ2-7; size: once; D: NA; DNA: TGTGCCAGCAGCTTAGAGTTGGGGGACTCCTACGAGCAGTACTTC; CDR3: CASSLELGDSYEQYF
V: TRBV19; J: TRBJ2-2; size: NA; D: NA; DNA: TGTGCCAGTAGTACGAGGACTGTGACGGGGGAGCTGTTTTTT; CDR3: CASSTRTVTGELFF
V: TRBV27; J: TRBJ1-1; size: NA; D: NA; DNA: TGTGCCAGCAGTTTATCGGGCAGCGGGACTGAAGCTTTCTTT; CDR3: CASSLSGSGTEAFF
V: TRBV7-2; J: TRBJ2-2; size: NA; D: NA; DNA: TGTGCCAGCAGCTACCTAGCGTATGACACCGGGGAGCTGTTTTTT; CDR3: CASSYLAYDTGELFF
V: TRBV30; J: TRBJ1-4; size: NA; D: TRBD1; DNA: TGTGCCTTAACAGGGGCTAATGAAAAACTGTTTTTT; CDR3: CALTGANEKLFF
V: TRBV6-2/TRBV6-3; J: TRBJ1-5; size: NA; D: NA; DNA: TGTGCCAGCAGTGTATTCACAGGATCAGGAAACAATCAGCCCCAGCATTTT; CDR3: CASSVFTGSGNNQPQHF
V: TRBV6-1; J: TRBJ1-2; size: few; D: NA; DNA: TGTGCCAGCAGTGAAAGGTGGCAGGATTCCTTCATATACCTTACTAACTATGGCTACACCTTC; CDR3: CASSERWQDSFIYLTNYGYTF
V: TRBV3-1/TRBV3-2; J: TRBJ1-5; size: NA; D: NA; DNA: TGTGCCAGCAGCCAAGGGTGGATGAATCAGCCCCAGCATTTT; CDR3: CASSQGWMNQPQHF
V: TRBV30; J: TRBJ2-3; size: NA; D: NA; DNA: TGTGCCTGGAACGGGGTAAGGACAGATACGCAGTATTTT; CDR3: CAWNGVRTDTQYF
V: TRBV11-2; J: TRBJ1-6; size: NA; D: TRBD1; DNA: TGTGCCAGCAGCTTAGGGGGACAGGGGTCCTATAATTCACCCCTCCACTTT; CDR3: CASSLGGQGSYNSPLHF
V: TRBV7-9; J: TRBJ2-2; size: NA; D: NA; DNA: TGTGCCAGCAGCTTCGGACTTGGGGAGCTGTTTTTT; CDR3: CASSFGLGELFF
V: TRBV6-6; J: TRBJ2-1; size: NA; D: NA; DNA: TGTGCCAGCAGTTACACCTACAATGAGCAGTTCTTC; CDR3: CASSYTYNEQFF
V: TRBV6-2/TRBV6-3; J: TRBJ2-4; size: NA; D: NA; DNA: TGTGCCAGCAGTGGCTCGCGGGCAGCCAAAAACATTCAGTACTTC; CDR3: CASSGSRAAKNIQYF
V: TRBV11-2; J: TRBJ2-5; size: NA; D: TRBD2; DNA: TGTGCCAGCAGCTTAGGATCTAGCGGCGGAGAGGGAGAGACCCAGTACTTC; CDR3: CASSLGSSGGEGETQYF
V: TRBV7-8; J: TRBJ1-3; size: once; D: TRBD1; DNA: TGTGCCAGCAGCTTAGGGCCGACAGGGCCTGGAAACACCATATATTTT; CDR3: CASSLGPTGPGNTIYF
V: TRBV27; J: TRBJ2-2; size: NA; D: NA; DNA: TGTGCCAGCAGTTTACTACTAGAGAACACCGGGGAGCTGTTTTTT; CDR3: CASSLLLENTGELFF
V: TRBV5-6; J: TRBJ1-3; size: NA; D: TRBD1; DNA: TGTGCCAGCAGCTTCTCTGGGACAGCTGGAAACACCATATATTTT; CDR3: CASSFSGTAGNTIYF
V: TRBV6-6; J: TRBJ1-1; size: NA; D: NA; DNA: TGTGCCAGCAGAGTAGACGGTGACCCTGAAGCTTTCTTT; CDR3: CASRVDGDPEAFF
V: TRBV18; J: TRBJ1-4; size: NA; D: TRBD1; DNA: TGTGCCAGCTCACCGGGACAGGGGAAGACTAATGAAAAACTGTTTTTT; CDR3: CASSPGQGKTNEKLFF
V: TRBV11-2; J: TRBJ2-2; size: NA; D: TRBD2; DNA: TGTGCCAGCAGACGCCCGGGGGGGAACACCGGGGAGCTGTTTTTT; CDR3: CASRRPGGNTGELFF
V: TRBV19; J: TRBJ2-3; size: NA; D: TRBD2; DNA: TGTGCCAGTAGTATTGCGGGGGGGGTTGAAGATACGCAGTATTTT; CDR3: CASSIAGGVEDTQYF
V: TRBV19; J: TRBJ1-2; size: once; D: NA; DNA: TGTGCCAGTAGTATAGGGGGCTCCTATGGCTACACCTTC; CDR3: CASSIGGSYGYTF
V: TRBV23-1; J: TRBJ1-1; size: NA; D: NA; DNA: TGCGCCAGCAGTCAATCTTATCTTGTTTCGCCTTATCCTAACACTGAAGCTTTCTTT; CDR3: CASSQSYLVSPYPNTEAFF
V: TRBV28; J: TRBJ2-5; size: NA; D: TRBD2; DNA: TGTGCCAGCAGTTTATTTGGATTTTTGGGGACTAACCAAGAGACCCAGTACTTC; CDR3: CASSLFGFLGTNQETQYF
V: TRBV6-2/TRBV6-3; J: TRBJ2-5; size: NA; D: TRBD2; DNA: TGTGCCAGCAGTCAGCGCAAGACTAGCGGGGTCCCCAAAGGGACCCAGTACTTC; CDR3: CASSQRKTSGVPKGTQYF
V: TRBV12-3/TRBV12-4; J: TRBJ1-1; size: NA; D: NA; DNA: TGTGCCAGCAGTCGGACAGCTGAAGCTTTCTTT; CDR3: CASSRTAEAFF
V: TRBV5-1; J: TRBJ1-1; size: NA; D: NA; DNA: TGCGCCAGCAGCTCTACCTCTGACACTGAAGCTTTCTTT; CDR3: CASSSTSDTEAFF
V: TRBV5-3; J: TRBJ1-1; size: NA; D: NA; DNA: TGTGCCAGAAGCTTCCACCGACCGAACACTGAAGCTTTCTTT; CDR3: CARSFHRPNTEAFF
V: TRBV14; J: TRBJ2-2; size: NA; D: NA; DNA: TGTGCCAGCAGCCGCTCCACCGGGGAGCTGTTTTTT; CDR3: CASSRSTGELFF
V: TRBV7-8; J: TRBJ1-5; size: NA; D: TRBD1; DNA: TGTGCCAGCAGCTTACAGGACCGGGACAGGGGGCGAGGGCAGCCCCAGCATTTT; CDR3: CASSLQDRDRGRGQPQHF
V: TRBV6-2/TRBV6-3; J: TRBJ1-1; size: NA; D: NA; DNA: TGTGCCAGCAGTAAGCTGACAAAACTGAACACTGAAGCTTTCTTT; CDR3: CASSKLTKLNTEAFF
V: TRBV6-1; J: TRBJ1-3; size: NA; D: NA; DNA: TGTGCCGCCGGGCCAGGCTCTGGAAACACCATATATTTT; CDR3: CAAGPGSGNTIYF
V: TRBV5-1; J: TRBJ1-1; size: once; D: TRBD1; DNA: TGCGCCAGCAGAGACAGGGGGGCCTCAGGGACTGAAGCTTTCTTT; CDR3: CASRDRGASGTEAFF
V: TRBV28; J: TRBJ2-7; size: NA; D: NA; DNA: TGTGCCAGCAGTTTGGGAGGAGGAGGGGGCGAGCAGTACTTC; CDR3: CASSLGGGGGEQYF
V: TRBV28; J: TRBJ1-3; size: NA; D: NA; DNA: TGTGCCAGCAGTTTTAGGGGGGGGACCTCTGGAAACACCATATATTTT; CDR3: CASSFRGGTSGNTIYF
V: TRBV10-1; J: TRBJ2-1; size: NA; D: NA; DNA: TGCGCCAGCAGTGCTGCTTACAATGAGCAGTTCTTC; CDR3: CASSAAYNEQFF
V: TRBV5-1; J: TRBJ2-5; size: NA; D: NA; DNA: TGCGCCAGCAGCTTGGGGGGGCCGCCCCAAGAGACCCAGTACTTC; CDR3: CASSLGGPPQETQYF
V: TRBV6-2/TRBV6-3; J: TRBJ1-1; size: NA; D: NA; DNA: TGTGCCAGCAGTATAGGGGGAACTGAAGCTTTCTTT; CDR3: CASSIGGTEAFF
V: TRBV2; J: TRBJ2-5; size: NA; D: TRBD1; DNA: TGTGCCACAAAGGACAGGGGTGAGACCCAGTACTTC; CDR3: CATKDRGETQYF
V: TRBV24-1; J: TRBJ1-6; size: NA; D: TRBD1; DNA: TGTGCCACCAGTGATTTGCAATCACGGACAGGGGCCTTTTATAATTCACCCCTCCACTTT; CDR3: CATSDLQSRTGAFYNSPLHF
V: TRBV3-1/TRBV3-2; J: TRBJ1-6; size: NA; D: NA; DNA: TGTGCCAGCAGCCCGACCGGGACACGTCGAAGGAATAATTCACCCCTCCACTTT; CDR3: CASSPTGTRRRNNSPLHF
V: TRBV25-1; J: TRBJ2-5; size: few; D: TRBD1; DNA: TGTGCCAGCAGTGAATTGGGGCAGGGGGAAGAGACCCAGTACTTC; CDR3: CASSELGQGEETQYF